Listed here are 16 T cell receptor beta chains from one sample, sequenced in a study of T-cell reconstitution after alpha-beta-depleted transplantation in children. During its preparation, the TCRbeta library received unique molecular identifiers. TCRdb reanalysed the PCR reads using MiXCR and keeps one entry per CDR3 protein. The sample consists of 530,000 or so distinct CDR3 sequences, 25% to 30% of them appearing once. This material consisted of PBMCs, taken before TCRalphabeta/CD19-depleted stem cell transplant. Receptors originate from a boy younger than two with Wiskott-Aldrich syndrome, due to receive a stem cell transplant.

This chain connects TRBV24-1 to TRBJ2-1; 8 positions match TRBD2. From germline, CDR1 is KGHDR and CDR2 SFDVKD. This CDR3 has 16 amino acids. J was trimmed by 6 bases and V by 5 bases; bases with no gene match: 11. This CDR3 reads CATSGTSGDGLNEQFF. The CDR3 DNA sequence: TGTGCCACCAGTGGAACTAGCGGAGACGGGCTCAATGAGCAGTTCTTC.

The rearrangement links TRBV7-9 to TRBJ2-2, with 12 bases that match TRBD2. Germline V gene data show CDR1 as SEHNR and CDR2 as FQNEAQ (reference sequence). Trimming removed 6 bases from V and 6 bases from J; junction bases left unmatched: 5. The CDR3 sequence is 15 residues long. CDR3 residues: CASSTTSGSPGELFF. The CDR3 DNA follows: TGTGCCAGCAGTACGACTAGCGGGAGTCCCGGGGAGCTGTTTTTT.

This clonotype was detected a few times. The chain recombines TRBV5-6 with TRBJ1-1, with 11 positions matching TRBD1. CDR1 and CDR2 from the germline V gene are SGHDT and YYEEEE. The junction had 10 bases not matched to a gene; V was cut back by 4 bases and J by 5 bases. This CDR3 has 16 amino acids. CDR3 DNA: TGTGCCAGCAGCGGCGGACAGGGGGCTATAATTACTGAAGCTTTCTTT. Its protein is CASSGGQGAIITEAFF.

This clonotype was counted only a few times. The chain is built from TRBV29-1 and TRBJ1-5, with 10 bases that match TRBD1. Germline loops: CDR1 SQVTM, CDR2 ANQGSEA. The V and J ends lost 6 bases and 1 base, in that order; junction bases with no gene match: 3. The CDR3 has 14 residues. CDR3 in amino acids: CSVRQGASNQPQHF. The CDR3 nucleotides read TGCAGCGTGCGACAGGGGGCGAGCAATCAGCCCCAGCATTTT.

This clonotype was seen only a few times. The rearrangement joins TRBV7-2 to TRBJ2-3, with D maybe TRBD1 (6 bases). Germline loops: CDR1 SGHTA, CDR2 FQGNSA. The CDR3 loop spans 14 amino acids. The ends were cut back, 3 bases at V and 1 base at J, with 8 bases in the middle. CDR3 in DNA: TGTGCCAGCAGCTTCTGGGGGCGCACAGATACGCAGTATTTT. It codes for CASSFWGRTDTQYF.

The chain carries TRBV12-3 or TRBV12-4 and TRBJ1-2; 7 bases match TRBD1. V was clipped by 3 bases and J by 8 bases; unmatched bases: 6. This CDR3 comprises 13 residues. The CDR3 coding sequence is TGTGCCAGCAGTTTGACAGGGATGTGGGGCTACACCTTC. Translated: CASSLTGMWGYTF.

This clonotype appeared a few times. V is TRBV5-6 and J is TRBJ2-1; no clear D. The germline V and J ends were trimmed by 1 base and 9 bases, with 5 bases remaining between them. Germline assignment: CDR1 SGHDT and CDR2 YYEEEE. The CDR3 is 11 amino acids. CDR3 DNA: TGTGCCAGCAGCTTGTATGTTGAGCAGTTCTTC. Its translation: CASSLYVEQFF.

In its sample, this clonotype was seen a few times. The CDR3 loop is CASSEPPGQGSYNEQFF. CDR3 bases: TGTGCCAGCAGTGAACCCCCAGGGCAGGGCTCCTACAATGAGCAGTTCTTC. This rearrangement joins TRBV6-1 to TRBJ2-1, with a possible D match to TRBD1 (5 bases). The CDR3 runs 17 residues. The germline V gene has CDR1 MNHNS and CDR2 SASEGT. Trimming pared 2 bases from V and 0 bases from J, leaving 14 bases between.

The chain combines TRBV28 with TRBJ2-1, with 10 positions matching TRBD2. With V trimmed by 4 bases and J by 7 bases, 10 bases remained unmatched. Germline V gives CDR1 MDHEN, CDR2 SYDVKM. The CDR3 extends over 16 amino acids. The CDR3 loop is CASSSPVSGRRNEQFF. The CDR3 DNA reads TGTGCCAGCAGTTCCCCGGTTAGCGGGAGGAGGAATGAGCAGTTCTTC.

This clonotype was seen more than once but under ten times. The CDR3 bases are TGTGCCAGCAACTTGAGGACCAGCAATGAGCAGTTCTTC. Protein product: CASNLRTSNEQFF. The chain combines TRBV12-3 or TRBV12-4 with TRBJ2-1; D remains ambiguous. CDR3 size: 13 residues. The V end was cut by 7 bases, the J end by 6 bases, with 13 bases between.

The chain's CDR3 is CASRKGGGELFF. The CDR3 DNA reads TGTGCCAGCAGAAAGGGGGGCGGGGAGCTGTTTTTT. The rearrangement links TRBV27 to TRBJ2-2; the D call may be TRBD1 or TRBD2 (6 bases each). V was clipped by 6 bases and J by 7 bases, with 9 bases between them. CDR1 and CDR2 (germline): MNHEY, SMNVEV (reference sequence). The CDR3 extends over 12 amino acids.

A few counts support this clonotype. V and J are TRBV6-5 and TRBJ2-1, with 10 bases identical to TRBD2. The CDR3 loop spans 15 amino acids. In germline, CDR1 is MNHEY, CDR2 SVGAGI. The J segment lost 4 bases and the V segment lost 2 bases, leaving 2 bases of the junction unmatched. The CDR3 nucleotides are TGTGCCAGCAGTTACCGGACTAGCGGTTACAATGAGCAGTTCTTC. Its translation is CASSYRTSGYNEQFF.

The chain employs TRBV25-1 and TRBJ2-7; D unclear. Germline loops: CDR1 MGHDK, CDR2 SYGVNS. The V end lost 3 bases, the J end lost 0 bases, and 12 bases lay between the germline ends. This CDR3 comprises 15 residues. CDR3 region: CASSEFSGYSYEQYF. The CDR3 DNA reads as TGTGCCAGCAGTGAGTTTTCCGGCTACTCCTACGAGCAGTACTTC.

The gene calls are TRBV5-1 and TRBJ2-2; 7 nucleotides line up with TRBD1. The trim removed 6 bases at V and 1 base at J, leaving 9 bases unmatched. This CDR3 contains 16 residues. Germline lookup yields CDR1 SGHRS and CDR2 YFSETQ. As DNA, the CDR3 is TGCGCCAGCAACCCGACAGGGATTGGGAACACCGGGGAGCTGTTTTTT. Translation: CASNPTGIGNTGELFF.

This clonotype has a handful of counts. The genes are TRBV5-1 and TRBJ1-1, with 9 bases lining up with TRBD1. Germline V gene data show CDR1 as SGHRS and CDR2 as YFSETQ. This CDR3 has 15 residues. After removal of 4 bases from V and 5 bases from J, the junction contained 9 bases not matched to a gene. The DNA for the CDR3 is TGCGCCAGCAGCGTAACAGGGGGCGCGGGGACTGAAGCTTTCTTT. Amino acid sequence: CASSVTGGAGTEAFF.

The DNA of the CDR3 is TGTGCCAGCATTGGAGGGCCAGGGCACCTTCGGCCCCAGCATTTT. This translates into CASIGGPGHLRPQHF. The gene calls are TRBV25-1 and TRBJ1-5, with D possibly TRBD1 on 5 matching bases. The CDR3 length is 15 residues. The germline V gene encodes CDR1 MGHDK and CDR2 SYGVNS. V was cut by 7 bases and J by 9 bases, with 22 bases left in between.